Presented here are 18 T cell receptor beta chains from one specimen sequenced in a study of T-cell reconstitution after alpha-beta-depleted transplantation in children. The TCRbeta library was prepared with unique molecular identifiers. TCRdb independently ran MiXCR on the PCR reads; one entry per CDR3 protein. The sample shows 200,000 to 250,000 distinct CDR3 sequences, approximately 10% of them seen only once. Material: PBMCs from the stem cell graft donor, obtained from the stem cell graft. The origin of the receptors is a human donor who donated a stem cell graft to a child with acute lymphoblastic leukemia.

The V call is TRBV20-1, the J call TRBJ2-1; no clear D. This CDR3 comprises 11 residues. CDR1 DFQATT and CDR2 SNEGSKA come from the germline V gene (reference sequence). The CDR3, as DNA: TGCCAGGCTAGCTCCTACAATGAGCAGTTCTTC. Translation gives CQASSYNEQFF.

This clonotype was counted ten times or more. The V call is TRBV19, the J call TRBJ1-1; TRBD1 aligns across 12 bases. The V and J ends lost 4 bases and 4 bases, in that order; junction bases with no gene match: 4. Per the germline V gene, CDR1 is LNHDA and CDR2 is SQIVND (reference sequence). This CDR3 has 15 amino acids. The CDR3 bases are TGTGCCAGTAGTACGGGACAGGGGGCGACCACTGAAGCTTTCTTT. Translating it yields CASSTGQGATTEAFF.

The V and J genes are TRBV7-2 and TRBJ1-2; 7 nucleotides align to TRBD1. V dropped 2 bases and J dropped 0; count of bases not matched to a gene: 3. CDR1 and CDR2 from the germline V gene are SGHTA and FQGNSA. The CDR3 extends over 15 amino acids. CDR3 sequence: CASSLRDSTNYGYTF. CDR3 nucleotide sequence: TGTGCCAGCAGCTTACGGGACAGCACTAACTATGGCTACACCTTC.

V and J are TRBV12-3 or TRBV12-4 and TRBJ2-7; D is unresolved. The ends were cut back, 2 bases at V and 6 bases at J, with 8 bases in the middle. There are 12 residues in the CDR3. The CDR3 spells CASSLTTTEQYF. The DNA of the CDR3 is TGTGCCAGCAGTTTAACTACTACCGAGCAGTACTTC.

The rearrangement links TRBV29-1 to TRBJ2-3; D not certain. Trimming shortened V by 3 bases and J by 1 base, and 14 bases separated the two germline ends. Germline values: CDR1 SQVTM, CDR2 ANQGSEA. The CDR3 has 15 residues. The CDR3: CSVDKESLGTDTQYF. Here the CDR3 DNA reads TGCAGCGTTGACAAGGAGAGCCTCGGCACAGATACGCAGTATTTT.

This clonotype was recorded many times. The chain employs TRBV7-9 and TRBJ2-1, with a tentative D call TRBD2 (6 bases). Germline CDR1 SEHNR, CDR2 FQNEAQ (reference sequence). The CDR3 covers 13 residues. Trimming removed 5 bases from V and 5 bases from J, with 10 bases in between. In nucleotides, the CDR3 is TGTGCCAGCAGCCCGAGACTAGACAATGAGCAGTTCTTC. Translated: CASSPRLDNEQFF.

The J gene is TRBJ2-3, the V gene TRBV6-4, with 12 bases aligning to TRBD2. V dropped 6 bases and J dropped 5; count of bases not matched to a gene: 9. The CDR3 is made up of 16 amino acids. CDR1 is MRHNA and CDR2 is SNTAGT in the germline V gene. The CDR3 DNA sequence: TGTGCCAGCAGCGGATCTAGCGGGGGGGCCATAGATACGCAGTATTTT. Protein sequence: CASSGSSGGAIDTQYF.

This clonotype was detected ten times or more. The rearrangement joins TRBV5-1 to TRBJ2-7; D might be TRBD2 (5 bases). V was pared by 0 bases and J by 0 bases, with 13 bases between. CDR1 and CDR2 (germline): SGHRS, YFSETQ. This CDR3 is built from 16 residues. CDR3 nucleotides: TGCGCCAGCAGCTTGGAATTCGGACTGCCCTCCTACGAGCAGTACTTC. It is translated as CASSLEFGLPSYEQYF.

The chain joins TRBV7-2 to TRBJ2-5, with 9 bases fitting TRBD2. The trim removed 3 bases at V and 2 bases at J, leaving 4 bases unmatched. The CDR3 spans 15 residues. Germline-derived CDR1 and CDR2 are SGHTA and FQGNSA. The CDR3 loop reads CASSFAGGPQETQYF. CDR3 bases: TGTGCCAGCAGCTTTGCGGGGGGGCCACAAGAGACCCAGTACTTC.

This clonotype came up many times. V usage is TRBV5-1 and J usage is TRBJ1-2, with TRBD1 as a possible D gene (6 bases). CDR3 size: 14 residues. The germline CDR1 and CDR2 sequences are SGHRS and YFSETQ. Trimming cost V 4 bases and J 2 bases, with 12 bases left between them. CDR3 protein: CASSPRGGNYGYTF. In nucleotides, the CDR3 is TGCGCCAGCAGCCCGAGAGGGGGAAACTATGGCTACACCTTC.

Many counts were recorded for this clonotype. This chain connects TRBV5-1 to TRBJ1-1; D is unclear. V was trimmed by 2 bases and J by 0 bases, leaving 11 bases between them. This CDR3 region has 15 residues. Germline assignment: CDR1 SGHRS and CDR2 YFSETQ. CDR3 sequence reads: CASSFRADMNTEAFF. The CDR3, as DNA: TGCGCCAGCAGCTTTAGGGCAGACATGAACACTGAAGCTTTCTTT.

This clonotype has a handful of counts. CDR3 protein: CASTNTGGSTDTQYF. CDR3 nucleotides: TGTGCCAGCACGAATACTGGGGGGAGCACAGATACGCAGTATTTT. V gene TRBV6-1 combines with J gene TRBJ2-3, with TRBD2 as a possible D gene (6 bases). The V gene lost 7 bases and the J gene lost 0 bases, with 14 bases spanning the gap. CDR3 length: 15 amino acids. Germline V gives CDR1 MNHNS, CDR2 SASEGT.

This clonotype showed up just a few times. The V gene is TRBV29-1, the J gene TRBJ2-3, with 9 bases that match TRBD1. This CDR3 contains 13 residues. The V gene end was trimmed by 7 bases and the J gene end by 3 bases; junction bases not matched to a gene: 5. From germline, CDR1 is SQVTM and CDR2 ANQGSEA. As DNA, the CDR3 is TGCAGCGGCGGGACAGGGACGACAGATACGCAGTATTTT. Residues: CSGGTGTTDTQYF.

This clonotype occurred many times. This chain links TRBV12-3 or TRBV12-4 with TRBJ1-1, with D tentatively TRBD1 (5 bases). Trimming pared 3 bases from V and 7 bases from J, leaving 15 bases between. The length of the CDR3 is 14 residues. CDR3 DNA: TGTGCCAGCAGTTTTTGGCAGGGTTCCGGTGAAGCTTTCTTT. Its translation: CASSFWQGSGEAFF.

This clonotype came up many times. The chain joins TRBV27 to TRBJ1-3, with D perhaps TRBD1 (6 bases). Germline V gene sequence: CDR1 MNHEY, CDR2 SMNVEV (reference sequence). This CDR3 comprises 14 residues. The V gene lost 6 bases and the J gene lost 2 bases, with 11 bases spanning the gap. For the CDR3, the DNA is TGTGCCAGCAGAATACAGGGAACTGGAAACACCATATATTTT. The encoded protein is CASRIQGTGNTIYF.

This CDR3 is CASSLVGQGKSEQYF. In nucleotides, the CDR3 is TGTGCCAGCAGTTTGGTTGGACAGGGGAAGTCCGAGCAGTACTTC. J is TRBJ2-7 and V is TRBV6-5; 9 bases align to TRBD1. This CDR3 comprises 15 residues. Germline values: CDR1 MNHEY, CDR2 SVGAGI. V dropped 4 bases and J dropped 6; count of bases not matched to a gene: 10.

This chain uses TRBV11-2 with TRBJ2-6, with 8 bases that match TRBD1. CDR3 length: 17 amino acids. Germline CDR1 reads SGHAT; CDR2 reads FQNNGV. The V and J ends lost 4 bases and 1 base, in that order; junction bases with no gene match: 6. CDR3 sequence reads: CASSSRGQGSGANVLTF. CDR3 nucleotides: TGTGCCAGCAGCTCTCGAGGACAGGGTTCTGGGGCCAACGTCCTGACTTTC.

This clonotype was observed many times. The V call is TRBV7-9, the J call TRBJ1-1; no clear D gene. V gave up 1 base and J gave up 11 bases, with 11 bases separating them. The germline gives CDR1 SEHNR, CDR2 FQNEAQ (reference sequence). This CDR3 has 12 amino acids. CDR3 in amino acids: CASSLERFAAFF. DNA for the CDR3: TGTGCCAGCAGCTTAGAGCGATTTGCGGCTTTCTTT.